The clone carrying this T cell receptor beta chain has ten or more counts. This entry is derived from a study of blood T cells in healthy people across ages. About the study: Per every two T cells, about one barcoded beta molecule was captured by template switching.

It was with a sample-barcoded 5' primer and a J-beta primer mix that a second PCR of about 6 to 12 cycles was run. Every single cDNA molecule received a tag from a template-switch adaptor with 12 random nucleotides. Via MiXCR, TCRdb re-called the 5' RACE reads, giving one row per CDR3 protein. The top ten clones hold around 10% of a sample with 540,000 or so distinct CDR3 sequences, about 25% of them seen once. The CDR3 consists of 16 residues. J was trimmed by 3 bases and V by 5 bases; bases with no gene match: 10. CDR1 and CDR2 (germline): DFQATT, SNEGSKA (reference sequence). This sample also appeared in a second study, on T cells of mothers and their children.

The receptor's source is a boy between 10 and 17 years old in good health. The rearrangement joins TRBV20-1 to TRBJ2-3, with 11 bases that match TRBD2. Sequences were obtained from blood. DNA of the CDR3: TGCAGTGCTCAGGAGGTAGCGGGAGGGCCTACAGATACGCAGTATTTT. Its translation: CSAQEVAGGPTDTQYF.